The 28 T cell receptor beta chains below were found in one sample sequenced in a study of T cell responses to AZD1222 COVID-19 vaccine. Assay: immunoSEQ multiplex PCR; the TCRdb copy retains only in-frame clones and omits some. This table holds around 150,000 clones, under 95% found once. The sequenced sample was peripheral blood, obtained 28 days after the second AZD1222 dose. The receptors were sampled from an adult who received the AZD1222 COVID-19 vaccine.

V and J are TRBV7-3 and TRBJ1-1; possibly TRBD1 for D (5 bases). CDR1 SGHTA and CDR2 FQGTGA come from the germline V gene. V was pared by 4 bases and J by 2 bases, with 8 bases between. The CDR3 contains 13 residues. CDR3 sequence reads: CASSSGQNTEAFF. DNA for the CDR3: TGTGCCAGCAGCTCCGGACAAAACACTGAAGCTTTCTTT. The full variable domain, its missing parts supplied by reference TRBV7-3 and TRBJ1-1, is GAGVSQTPSNKVTEKGKYVELRCDPISGHTALYWYRQSLGQGPEFLIYFQGTGAADDSGLPNDRFFAVRPEGSVSTLKIQRTERGDSAVYLCASSSGQNTEAFFGQGTRLTVV.

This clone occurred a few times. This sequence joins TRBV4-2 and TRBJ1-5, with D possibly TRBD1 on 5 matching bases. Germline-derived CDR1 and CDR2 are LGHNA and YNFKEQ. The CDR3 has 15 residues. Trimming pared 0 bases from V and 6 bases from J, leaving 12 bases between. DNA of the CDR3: TGTGCCAGCAGCCAAGAGGTAGCAGGGATTCAGCCCCAGCATTTT. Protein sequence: CASSQEVAGIQPQHF.

CDR3 sequence: CASWGQGGFGEQFF. CDR3 in DNA: TGTGCCAGCTGGGGACAGGGAGGTTTCGGTGAGCAGTTCTTC. V usage is TRBV13 and J usage is TRBJ2-1; TRBD1 aligns across 9 bases. Trimming took 8 bases from V and 9 from J; bases not matched to a gene: 11. The V gene's germline CDR1 is PRHDT and CDR2 FYEKMQ (reference sequence). The CDR3 is made up of 14 amino acids.

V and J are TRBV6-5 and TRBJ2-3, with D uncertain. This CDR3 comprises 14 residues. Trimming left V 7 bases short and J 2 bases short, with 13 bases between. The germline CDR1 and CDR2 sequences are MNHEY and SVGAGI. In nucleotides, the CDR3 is TGTGCCAGCAACCCTCAAGGGCCCACAGATACGCAGTATTTT. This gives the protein CASNPQGPTDTQYF.

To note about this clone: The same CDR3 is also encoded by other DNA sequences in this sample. The CDR3 DNA reads as TGTGCCAGCAGCTTGCGGGGGATGAACACTGAAGCTTTCTTT. Translation gives CASSLRGMNTEAFF. The chain combines TRBV11-3 with TRBJ1-1; a weak D match, TRBD1 (5 bases). Between the trimmed V and J ends, which lost 3 bases and 0 bases, there was a span of 8 bases. CDR1 is SGHNT, CDR2 YENEEA, per germline. CDR3 length: 14 residues.

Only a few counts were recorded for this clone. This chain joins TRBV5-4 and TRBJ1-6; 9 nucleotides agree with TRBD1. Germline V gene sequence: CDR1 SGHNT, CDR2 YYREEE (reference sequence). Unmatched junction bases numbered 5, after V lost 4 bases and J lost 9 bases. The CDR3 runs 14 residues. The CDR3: CASSRDRDGSPLHF. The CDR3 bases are TGTGCCAGCAGCCGGGACAGGGACGGTTCACCCCTCCACTTT.

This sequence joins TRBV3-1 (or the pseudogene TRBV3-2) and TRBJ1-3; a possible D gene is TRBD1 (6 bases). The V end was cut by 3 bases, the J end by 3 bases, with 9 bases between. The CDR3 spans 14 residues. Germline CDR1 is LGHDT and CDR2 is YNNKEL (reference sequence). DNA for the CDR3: TGTGCCAGCAGCCAGACAGGATATGGAAACACCATATATTTT. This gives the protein CASSQTGYGNTIYF.

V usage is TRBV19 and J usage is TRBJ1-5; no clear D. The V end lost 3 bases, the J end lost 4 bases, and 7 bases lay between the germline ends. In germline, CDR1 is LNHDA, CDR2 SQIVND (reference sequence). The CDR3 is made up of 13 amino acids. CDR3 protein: CASSIAGNQPQHF. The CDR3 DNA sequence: TGTGCCAGTAGTATTGCAGGTAATCAGCCCCAGCATTTT.

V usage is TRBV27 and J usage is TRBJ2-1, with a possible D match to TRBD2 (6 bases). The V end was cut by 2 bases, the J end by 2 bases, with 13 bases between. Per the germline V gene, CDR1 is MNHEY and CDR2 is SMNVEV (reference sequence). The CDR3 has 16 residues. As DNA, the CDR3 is TGTGCCAGCAGTTTAGTGGTGGGGGGAACCTACAATGAGCAGTTCTTC. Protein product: CASSLVVGGTYNEQFF.

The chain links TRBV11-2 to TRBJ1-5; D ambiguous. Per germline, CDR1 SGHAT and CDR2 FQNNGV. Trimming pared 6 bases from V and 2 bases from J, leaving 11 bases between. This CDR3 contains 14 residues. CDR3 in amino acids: CASSHTHRNQPQHF. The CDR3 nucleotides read TGTGCCAGCAGTCACACACACCGCAATCAGCCCCAGCATTTT.

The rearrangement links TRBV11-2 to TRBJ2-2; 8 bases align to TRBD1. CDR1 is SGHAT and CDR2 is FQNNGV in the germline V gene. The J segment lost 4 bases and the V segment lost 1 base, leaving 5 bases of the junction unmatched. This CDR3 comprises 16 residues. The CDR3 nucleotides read TGTGCCAGCAGCTTAGGGACAGGGTCATCCACCGGGGAGCTGTTTTTT. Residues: CASSLGTGSSTGELFF.

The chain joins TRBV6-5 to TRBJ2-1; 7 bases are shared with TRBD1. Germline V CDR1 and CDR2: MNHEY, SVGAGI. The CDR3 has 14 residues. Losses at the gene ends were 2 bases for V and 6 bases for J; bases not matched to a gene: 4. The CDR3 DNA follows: TGTGCCAGCAGTTACGAAGCAGGGGGCAATGAGCAGTTCTTC. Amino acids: CASSYEAGGNEQFF.

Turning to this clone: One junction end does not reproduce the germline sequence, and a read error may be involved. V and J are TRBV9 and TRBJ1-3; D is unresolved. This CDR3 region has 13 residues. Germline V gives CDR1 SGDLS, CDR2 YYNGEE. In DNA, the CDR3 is TGTGCCAGCAGCGTAGTACCCCTTCAGAGGCTGAATTTT. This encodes CASSVVPLQRLNF.

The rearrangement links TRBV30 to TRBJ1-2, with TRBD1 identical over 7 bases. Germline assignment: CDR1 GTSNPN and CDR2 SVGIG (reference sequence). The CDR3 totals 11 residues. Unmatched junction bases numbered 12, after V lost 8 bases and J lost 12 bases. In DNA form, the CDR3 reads TGTGCCGGAAGGGACAGAGGTGAGGACACCTTC. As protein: CAGRDRGEDTF.

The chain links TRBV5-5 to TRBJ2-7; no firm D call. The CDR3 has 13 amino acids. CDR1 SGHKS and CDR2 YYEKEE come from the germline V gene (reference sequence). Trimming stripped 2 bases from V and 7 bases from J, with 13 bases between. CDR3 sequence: CASSFSADGEQYF. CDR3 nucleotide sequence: TGTGCCAGCAGCTTTTCCGCGGACGGAGAGCAGTACTTC.

The CDR3 DNA reads as TGTGCCAGCAGCCCCCACGGGACAGCCTATGGCTACACCTTC. Residues: CASSPHGTAYGYTF. The V gene is TRBV7-2, the J gene TRBJ1-2; 7 bases align to TRBD1. The trim removed 5 bases at V and 4 bases at J, leaving 7 bases unmatched. Germline V CDR1 and CDR2: SGHTA, FQGNSA. The CDR3 loop spans 14 amino acids.

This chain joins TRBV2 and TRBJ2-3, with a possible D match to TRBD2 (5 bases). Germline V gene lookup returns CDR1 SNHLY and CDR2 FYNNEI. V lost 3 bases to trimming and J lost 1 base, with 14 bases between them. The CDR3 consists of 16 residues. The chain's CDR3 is CASSDKKLVGTDTQYF. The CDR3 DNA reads TGTGCCAGCAGTGACAAAAAACTAGTTGGCACAGATACGCAGTATTTT.

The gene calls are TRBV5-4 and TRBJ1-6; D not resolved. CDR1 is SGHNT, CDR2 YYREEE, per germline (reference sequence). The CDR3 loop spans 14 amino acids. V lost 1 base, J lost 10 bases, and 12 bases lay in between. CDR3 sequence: CASSLMRDRSPLHF. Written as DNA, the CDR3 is TGTGCCAGCAGCTTGATGCGGGATCGGTCACCCCTCCACTTT.

CDR3 sequence: CASSADRAGETQYF. The CDR3 nucleotides are TGTGCCAGCAGCGCAGACAGGGCGGGAGAGACCCAGTACTTC. This sequence joins TRBV21-1 and TRBJ2-5; the table's D gene call, TRBD1, was not cross checked with the DNA. TRBV21-1 is listed as a pseudogene. This CDR3 contains 14 residues.

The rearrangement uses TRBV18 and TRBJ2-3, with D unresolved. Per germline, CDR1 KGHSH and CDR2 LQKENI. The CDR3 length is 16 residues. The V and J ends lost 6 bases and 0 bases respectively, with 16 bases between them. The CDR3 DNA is TGTGCCAGCTCGTCGACTTATGAGCGAAGCACAGATACGCAGTATTTT. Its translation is CASSSTYERSTDTQYF. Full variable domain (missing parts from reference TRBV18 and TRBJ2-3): NAGVMQNPRHLVRRRGQEARLRCSPMKGHSHVYWYRQLPEEGLKFMVYLQKENIIDESGMPKERFSAEFPKEGPSILRIQQVVRGDSAAYFCASSSTYERSTDTQYFGPGTRLTVL.

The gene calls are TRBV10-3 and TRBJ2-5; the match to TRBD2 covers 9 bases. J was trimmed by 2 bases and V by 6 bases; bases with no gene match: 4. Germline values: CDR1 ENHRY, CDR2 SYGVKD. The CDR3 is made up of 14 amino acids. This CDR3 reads CAIRSGGTQETQYF. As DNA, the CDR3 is TGTGCCATCAGGAGCGGGGGGACTCAAGAGACCCAGTACTTC.

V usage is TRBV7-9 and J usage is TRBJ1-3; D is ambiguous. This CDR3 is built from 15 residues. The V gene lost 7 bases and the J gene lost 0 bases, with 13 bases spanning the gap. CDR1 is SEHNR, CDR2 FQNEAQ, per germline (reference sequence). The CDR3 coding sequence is TGTGCCAGCATCGTAGGGCCTCACTCTGGAAACACCATATATTTT. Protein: CASIVGPHSGNTIYF.

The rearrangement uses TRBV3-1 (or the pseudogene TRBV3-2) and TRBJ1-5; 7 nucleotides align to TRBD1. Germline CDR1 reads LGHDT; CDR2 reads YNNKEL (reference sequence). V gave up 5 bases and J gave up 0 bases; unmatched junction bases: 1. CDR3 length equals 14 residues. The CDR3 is CASSDRVSNQPQHF. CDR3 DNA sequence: TGTGCCAGCAGCGACAGGGTTAGCAATCAGCCCCAGCATTTT.

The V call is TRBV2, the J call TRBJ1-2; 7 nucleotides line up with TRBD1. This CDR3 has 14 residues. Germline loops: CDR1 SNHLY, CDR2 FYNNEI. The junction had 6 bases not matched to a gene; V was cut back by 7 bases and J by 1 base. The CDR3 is CASTWDSLNYGYTF. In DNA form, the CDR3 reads TGTGCCAGCACGTGGGACAGTCTTAACTATGGCTACACCTTC.

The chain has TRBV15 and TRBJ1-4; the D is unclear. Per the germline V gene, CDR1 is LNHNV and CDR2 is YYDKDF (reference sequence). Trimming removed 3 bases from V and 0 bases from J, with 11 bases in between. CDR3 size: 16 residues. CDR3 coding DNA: TGTGCCACCAGCAGGGGCAGAGAAGCAACTAATGAAAAACTGTTTTTT. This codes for CATSRGREATNEKLFF.

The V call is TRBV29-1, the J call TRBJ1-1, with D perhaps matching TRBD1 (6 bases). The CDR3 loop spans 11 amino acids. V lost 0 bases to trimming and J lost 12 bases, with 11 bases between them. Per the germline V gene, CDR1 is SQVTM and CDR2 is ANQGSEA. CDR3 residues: CSVEDGRGSFF. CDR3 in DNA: TGCAGCGTTGAAGATGGGAGGGGGTCTTTCTTT.

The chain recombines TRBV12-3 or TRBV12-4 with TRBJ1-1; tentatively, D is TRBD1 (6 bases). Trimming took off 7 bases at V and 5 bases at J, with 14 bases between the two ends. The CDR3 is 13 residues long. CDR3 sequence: CASKSGGRTEAFF. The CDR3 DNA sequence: TGTGCCAGCAAGTCGGGGGGCAGGACTGAAGCTTTCTTT.

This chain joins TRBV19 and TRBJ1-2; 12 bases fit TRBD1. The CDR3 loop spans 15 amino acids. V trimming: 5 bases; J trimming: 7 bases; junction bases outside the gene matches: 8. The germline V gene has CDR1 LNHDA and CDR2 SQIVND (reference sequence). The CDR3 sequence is CASSASGTGGFGYTF. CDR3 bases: TGTGCCAGTAGTGCATCCGGGACAGGGGGCTTTGGCTACACCTTC.